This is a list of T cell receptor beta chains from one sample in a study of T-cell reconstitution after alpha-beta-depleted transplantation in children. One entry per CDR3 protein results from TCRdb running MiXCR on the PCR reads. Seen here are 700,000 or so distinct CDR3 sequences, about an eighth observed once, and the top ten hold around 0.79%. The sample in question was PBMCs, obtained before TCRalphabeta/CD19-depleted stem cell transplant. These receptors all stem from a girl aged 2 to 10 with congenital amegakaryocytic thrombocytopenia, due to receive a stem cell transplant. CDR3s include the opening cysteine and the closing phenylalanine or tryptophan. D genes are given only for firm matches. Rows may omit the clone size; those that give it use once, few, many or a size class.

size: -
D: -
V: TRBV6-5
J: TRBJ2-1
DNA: TGTGCCAGCAGTTACTTCCCTAGCACCCATGAGCAGTTCTTC
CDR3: CASSYFPSTHEQFF

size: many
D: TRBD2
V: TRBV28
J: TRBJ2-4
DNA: TGTGCCAGCGGAACTAGCGACCTAAACATTCAGTACTTC
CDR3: CASGTSDLNIQYF

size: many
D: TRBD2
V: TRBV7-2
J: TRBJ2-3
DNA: TGTGCCAGCAGTTTGGGACTAGCCTCAGATACGCAGTATTTT
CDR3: CASSLGLASDTQYF

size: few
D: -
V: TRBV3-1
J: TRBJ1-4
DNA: TGTGCCAGCAGCCAAGTCGGCCGGGGACCTAATGAAAAACTGTTTTTT
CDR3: CASSQVGRGPNEKLFF

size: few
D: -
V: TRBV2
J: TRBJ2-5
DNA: TGTGCCAGCAGTGTCCGAACATATGGAGAGACCCAGTACTTC
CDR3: CASSVRTYGETQYF

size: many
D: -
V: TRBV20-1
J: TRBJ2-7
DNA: TGCAGTGCTCGGGACTTTTCCTACGAGCAGTACTTC
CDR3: CSARDFSYEQYF

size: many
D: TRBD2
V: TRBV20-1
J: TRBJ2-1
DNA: TGCAGTGCTGCCCCGGGACTAGCGGGTCCGCAGTTCTTC
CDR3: CSAAPGLAGPQFF

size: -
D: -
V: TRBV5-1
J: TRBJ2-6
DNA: TGCGCCAGCAGCTTGGACAGAACGGGCCCTGGGGCCAACGTCCTGACTTTC
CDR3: CASSLDRTGPGANVLTF

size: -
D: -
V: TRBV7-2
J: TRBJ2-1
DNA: TGTGCCAGCAGCTTAACAACGGCAGGTCTTGATGAGCAGTTCTTC
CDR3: CASSLTTAGLDEQFF

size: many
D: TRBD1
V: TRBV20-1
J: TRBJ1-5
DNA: TGCAGTGCTAGGGGGAGGAGACAGGGGGCTATGGAGAGCAATCAGCCCCAGCATTTT
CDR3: CSARGRRQGAMESNQPQHF

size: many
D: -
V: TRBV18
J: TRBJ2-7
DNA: TGTGCCAGCTCACCACGACCAGGCTACGAGCAGTACTTC
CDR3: CASSPRPGYEQYF

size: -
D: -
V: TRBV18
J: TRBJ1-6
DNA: TGTGCCAGCTCACCGGCCGGACGTAGATATAATTCACCCCTCCACTTT
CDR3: CASSPAGRRYNSPLHF

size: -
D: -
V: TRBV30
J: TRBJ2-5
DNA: TGTGCCTGGAGTAGAGACAGGAGGGAGACCCAGTACTTC
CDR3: CAWSRDRRETQYF

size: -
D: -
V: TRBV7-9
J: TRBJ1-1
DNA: TGTGCCAGCAGCTTGGGGGCTTGGCAGGACGCTGAAGCTTTCTTT
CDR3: CASSLGAWQDAEAFF

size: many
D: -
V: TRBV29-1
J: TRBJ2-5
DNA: TGCAGCGTTGATTTGGATTCGGAGACCCAGTACTTC
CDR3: CSVDLDSETQYF

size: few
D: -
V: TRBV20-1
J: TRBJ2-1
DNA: TGCAGTGCTAGTTGGGGGGCAGGTGAGCAGTTCTTC
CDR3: CSASWGAGEQFF

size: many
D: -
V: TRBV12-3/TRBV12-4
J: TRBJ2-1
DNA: TGTGCCAGCAGTTTAAGGGTGGGAGGTGGAAATGAGCAGTTCTTC
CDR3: CASSLRVGGGNEQFF

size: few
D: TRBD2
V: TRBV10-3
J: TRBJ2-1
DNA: TGTGCCATCAGTGAGCCAATGCGGGGTAGCGGGAGTTGGGAGCAGTTCTTC
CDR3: CAISEPMRGSGSWEQFF

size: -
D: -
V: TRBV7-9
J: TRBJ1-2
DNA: TGTGCCAGCAGCTTACTACCCGGGGTCTTAGGCTACACCTTC
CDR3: CASSLLPGVLGYTF

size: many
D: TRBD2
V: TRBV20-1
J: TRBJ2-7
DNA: TGCAGTGCCAGAAATCTAGCGGGAGTCTCCTACGAGCAGTACTTC
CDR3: CSARNLAGVSYEQYF

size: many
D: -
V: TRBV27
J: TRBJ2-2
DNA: TGTGCCAGCAGTTCGGGACAATTAAACACCGGGGAGCTGTTTTTT
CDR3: CASSSGQLNTGELFF

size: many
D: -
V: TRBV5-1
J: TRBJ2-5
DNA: TGCGCCAGCAGCTTGGCGGGACGTAGTCTACAAGAGACCCAGTACTTC
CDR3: CASSLAGRSLQETQYF

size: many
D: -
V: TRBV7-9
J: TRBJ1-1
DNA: TGTGCCAGCACCTATGTACCTGAAGCTTTCTTT
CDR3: CASTYVPEAFF

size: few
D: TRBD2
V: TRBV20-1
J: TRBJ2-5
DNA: TGCAGTGCTAGACATGGACTAGTGGCAGAGACCCAGTACTTC
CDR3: CSARHGLVAETQYF

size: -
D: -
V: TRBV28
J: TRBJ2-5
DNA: TGTGCCAGCAGTTTACCAAGGGGGACGCAAGAGACCCAGTACTTC
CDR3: CASSLPRGTQETQYF

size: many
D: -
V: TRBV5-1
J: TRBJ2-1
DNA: TGCGCCAGCAGCCGAGTGGGTTCACTAGCTAGAGATAGCTCCTACAATGAGCAGTTCTTC
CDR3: CASSRVGSLARDSSYNEQFF

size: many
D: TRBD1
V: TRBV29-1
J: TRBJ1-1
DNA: TGCAGCGGCGGACAGGGTATGAACACTGAAGCTTTCTTT
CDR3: CSGGQGMNTEAFF

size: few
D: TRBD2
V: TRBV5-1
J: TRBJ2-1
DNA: TGCGCCAGCAGCTTGGGGGAAGTAGCGGGACCCTACAATGAGCAGTTCTTC
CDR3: CASSLGEVAGPYNEQFF